The present T cell receptor (beta chain) was sequenced within a study of cytotoxic CD8 clonotypes in ibrutinib-treated CLL. Study-wide context: Responses: about 25 partial, 2 complete; after median roughly 63 months, about 14 stayed remitted, 12 progressed. Study-level findings and limits: Under therapy, public clonotypes either contracted or stayed stable, and they were uncommon. Sampling time points were not equivalent between sustained-remission and progressing patients.

The protocol was immunoSEQ multiplex PCR, while the TCRdb copy is restricted to in-frame clones and leaves out a portion. The table lists more than 200,000 clones, 60% to 75% of them singletons, with approximately 15% in the top ten. About this clone: What it binds is unknown.

Trimming took off 0 bases at V and 6 bases at J, with 15 bases between the two ends. This CDR3 comprises 15 residues. Per germline, CDR1 MNHEY and CDR2 SVGAGI. This TCR came from a human donor with chronic lymphocytic leukemia. The chain couples TRBV6-5 to TRBJ2-7, with D perhaps being TRBD1 or TRBD2 (6 bases each). The starting material was PBMCs, obtained after 24 months of ibrutinib treatment. Here the CDR3 DNA reads TGTGCCAGCAGTTACTCGGCCAGGGGACTCGCCGAGCAGTACTTC. Translated, it gives CASSYSARGLAEQYF.